Following are 32 T cell receptor beta chains from one sample sequenced in a study of blood T cell repertoires in COVID-19 (dated by TCRdb to the early 2020s). The library was obtained by the immunoSEQ multiplex PCR assay. Here the immuneACCESS table is served through TCRdb, limited to in-frame sequences with V and J called. Missing clones are a known gap in these copies; in checked studies unresolved V genes cover under half, and the rest lacks a known reason. The sample profile shows about 70,000 clones; around 80% of them were found once. The ten largest make up around 5% of the sample. Material for sequencing was peripheral blood. The receptors here all came from a woman of 80 years or more with active or convalescent COVID-19.

The V and J genes are TRBV4-1 and TRBJ2-1, with D possibly matching TRBD2 (6 bases). CDR1 and CDR2 (germline): MGHRA, YSYEKL. This CDR3 contains 15 residues. Trimming shortened V by 4 bases and J by 7 bases, and 17 bases separated the two germline ends. CDR3 amino acids: CASSRGTGNVNEQFF. CDR3 nucleotides: TGCGCCAGCAGCCGCGGGACCGGGAATGTTAATGAGCAGTTCTTC.

The CDR3 reads CASSPVVTTDTQYF. CDR3 nucleotides: TGTGCCAGCAGCCCTGTAGTTACCACAGATACGCAGTATTTT. The genes are TRBV9 and TRBJ2-3; D remains unclear. Looked up from germline, CDR1 is SGDLS and CDR2 is YYNGEE. The CDR3 is made up of 14 amino acids. Trimming shortened V by 4 bases and J by 2 bases, and 11 bases separated the two germline ends.

The chain is built from TRBV25-1 and TRBJ1-2; D gene ambiguous. Germline CDR1 reads MGHDK; CDR2 reads SYGVNS. V lost 10 bases, J lost 4 bases, and 22 bases lay in between. This CDR3 region has 15 residues. This chain's CDR3 is CATNHKGSGIYGYTF. DNA for the CDR3: TGTGCCACCAACCATAAGGGATCCGGGATCTATGGCTACACCTTC.

The chain couples TRBV5-1 to TRBJ1-1; 7 positions match TRBD1. This CDR3 is 16 amino acids long. The germline V gene encodes CDR1 SGHRS and CDR2 YFSETQ. J lost 6 bases, V lost 0 bases, and 11 bases had no gene match. CDR3 nucleotides: TGCGCCAGCAGCTTGGCAAAGGCAGGGGGAACTTCTGAAGCTTTCTTT. Its protein is CASSLAKAGGTSEAFF.

This clone showed up just once. The junction shows a germline mismatch at one end, possibly a read error. The chain combines TRBV6-5 with TRBJ2-4, with 9 bases aligning to TRBD1. The CDR3 has 12 amino acids. Germline V gene lookup returns CDR1 MNHEY and CDR2 SVGAGI. CDR3: CASSSGTGSNDF. The CDR3 coding sequence is TGTGCCAGCAGTTCCGGGACAGGGTCCAATGATTTC.

The sample holds a few counts of this clone. This chain links TRBV5-4 with TRBJ1-2; 8 positions agree with TRBD1. The CDR3 is made up of 14 amino acids. CDR1 is SGHNT, CDR2 YYREEE, per germline (reference sequence). The junction had 5 bases not matched to a gene; V was cut back by 1 base and J by 6 bases. CDR3 amino acids: CASSLPTGEDGYTF. The CDR3 DNA follows: TGTGCCAGCAGCTTGCCGACAGGGGAGGATGGCTACACCTTC.

The genes are TRBV9 and TRBJ1-4, with a possible D match to TRBD1 (5 bases). CDR1 is SGDLS and CDR2 is YYNGEE in the germline V gene. V lost 3 bases, J lost 6 bases, and 12 bases lay in between. The CDR3 runs 14 residues. CDR3 DNA: TGTGCCAGCAGCGGATATACGGGGGATGAAAAACTGTTTTTT. This translates into CASSGYTGDEKLFF.

DNA for the CDR3: TGTGCCAGCAGGGCTACAGGGGTGGGCACTGAAGCTTTCTTT. This encodes CASRATGVGTEAFF. The V call is TRBV6-5, the J call TRBJ1-1; 7 nucleotides match TRBD1. This CDR3 spans 14 amino acids. From germline, CDR1 is MNHEY and CDR2 SVGAGI. Trimming took 6 bases from V and 4 from J; bases not matched to a gene: 8.

This chain joins TRBV19 and TRBJ2-3, with D unresolved. Per germline, CDR1 LNHDA and CDR2 SQIVND (reference sequence). The CDR3 runs to 16 residues. Trimming removed 7 bases from V and 0 bases from J, with 17 bases in between. CDR3: CASTQTDLRSTDTQYF. The DNA for the CDR3 is TGTGCCAGTACCCAGACTGACCTCCGTAGCACAGATACGCAGTATTTT.

This clone was recorded once. V and J are TRBV3-1 (or the pseudogene TRBV3-2) and TRBJ1-5; 8 bases are shared with TRBD1. CDR1 and CDR2 (germline): LGHDT, YNNKEL (reference sequence). Trimming removed 5 bases from V and 0 bases from J; junction bases left unmatched: 12. This CDR3 spans 18 amino acids. The CDR3 region has the DNA TGTGCCAGCAGCATGGGACAGGAGAGCTTTTATAGCAATCAGCCCCAGCATTTT. Translating it yields CASSMGQESFYSNQPQHF.

This sequence joins TRBV2 and TRBJ2-5; 10 bases map to TRBD1. The trim removed 6 bases at V and 2 bases at J, leaving 12 bases unmatched. The CDR3 loop spans 17 amino acids. CDR1 is SNHLY, CDR2 FYNNEI, per germline. CDR3 DNA: TGTGCCAGCAGGTTTTCCGGGACAGGGGCCAAACAAGAGACCCAGTACTTC. It is translated as CASRFSGTGAKQETQYF.

The chain combines TRBV7-9 with TRBJ2-5, with a weak D call TRBD2 (6 bases). The CDR3 is 15 residues long. Germline loops: CDR1 SEHNR, CDR2 FQNEAQ (reference sequence). V was clipped by 7 bases and J by 0 bases, with 15 bases between them. The CDR3 spells CASTAPGGYQETQYF. CDR3 in DNA: TGTGCCAGCACCGCCCCCGGGGGATACCAAGAGACCCAGTACTTC. Variable domain in full (rest from reference TRBV7-9 and TRBJ2-5): DTGVSQNPRHKITKRGQNVTFRCDPISEHNRLYWYRQTLGQGPEFLTYFQNEAQLEKSRLLSDRFSAERPKGSFSTLEIQRTEQGDSAMYLCASTAPGGYQETQYFGPGTRLLVL.

V gene TRBV6-5 combines with J gene TRBJ1-5, with a tentative D call TRBD1 (6 bases). The V and J ends lost 6 bases and 11 bases respectively, with 17 bases between them. This CDR3 has 13 residues. Per the germline V gene, CDR1 is MNHEY and CDR2 is SVGAGI. CDR3 residues: CASRPAGKGAQHF. DNA of the CDR3: TGTGCCAGCAGGCCTGCAGGGAAGGGGGCCCAGCATTTT.

V and J are TRBV6-5 and TRBJ2-3; 12 positions agree with TRBD2. CDR1 MNHEY and CDR2 SVGAGI come from the germline V gene. The CDR3 covers 15 residues. V was clipped by 6 bases and J by 6 bases; unmatched bases: 7. The CDR3 is CASRGLAGGEDTQYF. DNA of the CDR3: TGTGCCAGCAGGGGGCTAGCGGGAGGGGAGGATACGCAGTATTTT.

The chain links TRBV7-3 to TRBJ2-1, with 15 bases matching TRBD2. This CDR3 spans 17 amino acids. Trimming took 2 bases from V and 4 from J; bases not matched to a gene: 3. Germline CDR1 SGHTA, CDR2 FQGTGA. This CDR3 reads CASSLYGTSGGYNEQFF. The DNA of the CDR3 is TGTGCCAGCAGCTTATACGGGACTAGCGGGGGGTACAATGAGCAGTTCTTC.

The genes are TRBV19 and TRBJ2-5; the match to TRBD1 covers 7 bases. The V segment lost 4 bases and the J segment 1 base; nucleotides outside the gene matches: 9. Per the germline V gene, CDR1 is LNHDA and CDR2 is SQIVND (reference sequence). The CDR3 totals 16 residues. The CDR3: CASSTGSGTAQETQYF. CDR3 sequence (DNA): TGTGCCAGTAGTACAGGATCCGGGACAGCCCAAGAGACCCAGTACTTC.

The chain links TRBV5-1 to TRBJ1-5, with 7 bases identical to TRBD1. The CDR3 spans 15 residues. Germline-derived CDR1 and CDR2 are SGHRS and YFSETQ. V dropped 3 bases and J dropped 6; count of bases not matched to a gene: 9. The CDR3 is CASSSTGAVGQPQHF. The CDR3 DNA is TGCGCCAGCAGCTCCACAGGGGCGGTAGGTCAGCCCCAGCATTTT.

This sequence joins TRBV6-5 and TRBJ2-3, with D unresolved. Between the trimmed V and J ends, which lost 6 bases and 1 base, there was a span of 5 bases. CDR1 is MNHEY and CDR2 is SVGAGI in the germline V gene. The CDR3 has 12 residues. CDR3 DNA: TGTGCCAGCAGAACGGGCACAGATACGCAGTATTTT. As protein: CASRTGTDTQYF.

The chain carries TRBV5-1 and TRBJ2-5; D uncertain. Germline CDR1 SGHRS, CDR2 YFSETQ. V was shortened by 5 bases and J by 4 bases, with 9 bases between the two germline ends. The CDR3 consists of 12 residues. CDR3 region: CASRLAAETQYF. As DNA, the CDR3 is TGCGCCAGCAGACTGGCGGCAGAGACCCAGTACTTC. The full variable domain, its missing parts supplied by reference TRBV5-1 and TRBJ2-5, is KAGVTQTPRYLIKTRGQQVTLSCSPISGHRSVSWYQQTPGQGLQFLFEYFSETQRNKGNFPGRFSGRQFSNSRSEMNVSTLELGDSALYLCASRLAAETQYFGPGTRLLVL.

The rearrangement links TRBV7-2 to TRBJ1-1; the match to TRBD1 covers 11 bases. The ends lost 8 bases at V and 7 bases at J; junction bases unmatched: 12. The CDR3 contains 15 residues. Germline V gene lookup returns CDR1 SGHTA and CDR2 FQGNSA. The CDR3 coding sequence is TGTGCCAGCCGCGGGACAGGGGGTGTCGGGGGTGAAGCTTTCTTT. As protein: CASRGTGGVGGEAFF. The full variable domain, its missing parts supplied by reference TRBV7-2 and TRBJ1-1, is GAGVSQSPSNKVTEKGKDVELRCDPISGHTALYWYRQSLGQGLEFLIYFQGNSAPDKSGLPSDRFSAERTGGSVSTLTIQRTQQEDSAVYLCASRGTGGVGGEAFFGQGTRLTVV.

This chain uses TRBV28 with TRBJ1-2; D is perhaps TRBD1 (6 bases). The CDR3 runs to 16 residues. V dropped 1 base and J dropped 4 bases, with 16 bases sitting between them. Germline V gene sequence: CDR1 MDHEN, CDR2 SYDVKM. This chain's CDR3 is CASSLSRAGASYGYTF. As DNA, the CDR3 is TGTGCCAGCAGTTTATCCCGAGCGGGGGCCTCCTATGGCTACACCTTC.

The rearrangement joins TRBV4-1 to TRBJ1-1; 9 bases align to TRBD1. The CDR3 covers 20 residues. The germline CDR1 and CDR2 sequences are MGHRA and YSYEKL. The V gene end was trimmed by 3 bases and the J gene end by 7 bases; junction bases not matched to a gene: 24. This CDR3 is CASSQVPSGWETRQGDEAFF. The CDR3 DNA is TGCGCCAGCAGCCAGGTCCCGTCAGGTTGGGAGACAAGACAGGGGGATGAAGCTTTCTTT.

This chain links TRBV12-5 with TRBJ1-5; 7 nucleotides match TRBD1. Germline-derived CDR1 and CDR2 are LGHNT and FRNRAP. This CDR3 has 16 residues. The junction had 5 bases not matched to a gene; V was cut back by 0 bases and J by 3 bases. The CDR3 loop reads CASGLVVGQANQPQHF. CDR3 nucleotides: TGTGCTAGTGGTTTGGTGGTCGGACAGGCCAATCAGCCCCAGCATTTT. Based on the CDR3 plus reference TRBV12-5 and TRBJ1-5, the full variable domain is DARVTQTPRHKVTEMGQEVTMRCQPILGHNTVFWYRQTMMQGLELLAYFRNRAPLDDSGMPKDRFSAEMPDATLATLKIQPSEPRDSAVYFCASGLVVGQANQPQHFGDGTRLSIL.

This chain connects TRBV3-1 (or the pseudogene TRBV3-2) to TRBJ2-2; 9 nucleotides agree with TRBD1. Germline V CDR1 and CDR2: LGHDT, YNNKEL (reference sequence). The CDR3 covers 16 residues. The V segment lost 4 bases and the J segment 4 bases; nucleotides outside the gene matches: 7. The CDR3 sequence: CASSRTGGAGTGELFF. The CDR3 bases are TGTGCCAGCAGCCGTACAGGGGGCGCGGGCACCGGGGAGCTGTTTTTT.

The chain employs TRBV5-1 and TRBJ2-1; 14 bases fit TRBD2. Trimming at V came to 4 bases and at J to 7 bases, leaving 7 bases not matched to a gene. CDR3 length equals 16 residues. Per the germline V gene, CDR1 is SGHRS and CDR2 is YFSETQ. The CDR3 coding sequence is TGCGCCAGCAGCCAACCGACTAGCGGGGGGGCGAATGAGCAGTTCTTC. It is translated as CASSQPTSGGANEQFF.

The V call is TRBV28, the J call TRBJ2-3, with TRBD1 identical over 7 bases. V shed 2 bases, J shed 4 bases, and the junction held 15 bases outside the gene matches. Germline V gene sequence: CDR1 MDHEN, CDR2 SYDVKM. CDR3 length equals 18 residues. The CDR3 DNA sequence: TGTGCCAGCAGTTTAGCCTTGGGACAGCCCGTAGGCGCAGATACGCAGTATTTT. Amino acids: CASSLALGQPVGADTQYF.

This chain links TRBV30 with TRBJ2-5; D not certain. V lost 2 bases and J lost 4, with 17 bases in between. CDR3 length: 15 amino acids. Germline V gene sequence: CDR1 GTSNPN, CDR2 SVGIG (reference sequence). The CDR3 sequence: CAWSRPRLISETQYF. CDR3 nucleotide sequence: TGTGCCTGGAGTCGCCCTAGGCTAATCTCAGAGACCCAGTACTTC.

The CDR3 DNA is TGTGCCAGCAGCTTGAAAGTCTTCGTGGGACAGGGGTCGGATGAGCAGTTCTTC. Translated, it gives CASSLKVFVGQGSDEQFF. V is TRBV7-2 and J is TRBJ2-1, with 10 bases that match TRBD1. V was clipped by 3 bases and J by 8 bases; unmatched bases: 16. Looked up from germline, CDR1 is SGHTA and CDR2 is FQGNSA. This CDR3 has 18 amino acids.

The chain recombines TRBV11-1 with TRBJ2-5, with TRBD1 as a possible D gene (6 bases). Per the germline V gene, CDR1 is SGHAT and CDR2 is FQDESV (reference sequence). V dropped 3 bases and J dropped 7 bases, with 18 bases sitting between them. This CDR3 comprises 15 residues. CDR3 nucleotide sequence: TGTGCCAGCAGCTTGACTGGGCCCAGGGGTGGGACCCAGTACTTC. Protein product: CASSLTGPRGGTQYF.

The V call is TRBV15, the J call TRBJ1-4; D gene uncertain. Germline values: CDR1 LNHNV, CDR2 YYDKDF (reference sequence). This CDR3 is built from 16 residues. V was pared by 3 bases and J by 4 bases, with 15 bases between. The CDR3 region is CATSRKWQSYNEKLFF. The CDR3 coding sequence is TGTGCCACCAGCAGGAAATGGCAATCTTATAATGAAAAACTGTTTTTT.

V and J are TRBV4-3 and TRBJ2-3; 9 nucleotides match TRBD2. J lost 6 bases, V lost 3 bases, and 13 bases had no gene match. The CDR3 sequence is 17 residues long. The V gene's germline CDR1 is LGHNA and CDR2 YSLEER. The CDR3 bases are TGCGCCAGCAGCCAGACGGGGGCGGGGGGGCCGTATGATACGCAGTATTTT. Its protein is CASSQTGAGGPYDTQYF.

This clone was observed a single time. The J gene is TRBJ1-1, the V gene TRBV4-1; D gene uncertain. The germline gives CDR1 MGHRA, CDR2 YSYEKL. Trimming shortened V by 8 bases and J by 1 base, and 23 bases separated the two germline ends. The CDR3 sequence is 17 residues long. The CDR3 DNA reads TGCGCCAGCCGCCCGGTGAGCGGGGTCAACCCGAACACTGAAGCTTTCTTT. Translating it yields CASRPVSGVNPNTEAFF.